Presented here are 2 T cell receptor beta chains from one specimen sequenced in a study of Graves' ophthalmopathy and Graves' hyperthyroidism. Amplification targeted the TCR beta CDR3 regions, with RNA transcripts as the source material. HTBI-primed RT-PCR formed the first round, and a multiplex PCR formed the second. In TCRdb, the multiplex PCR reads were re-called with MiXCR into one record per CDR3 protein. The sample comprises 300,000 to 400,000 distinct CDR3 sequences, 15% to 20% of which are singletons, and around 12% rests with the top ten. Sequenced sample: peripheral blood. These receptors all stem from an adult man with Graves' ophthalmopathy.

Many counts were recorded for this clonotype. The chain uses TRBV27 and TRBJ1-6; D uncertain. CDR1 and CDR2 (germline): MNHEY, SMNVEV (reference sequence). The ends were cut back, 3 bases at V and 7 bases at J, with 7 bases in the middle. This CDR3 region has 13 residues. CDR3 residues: CASSFAGNSPLHF. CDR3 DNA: TGTGCCAGCAGTTTCGCGGGGAATTCACCCCTCCACTTT.

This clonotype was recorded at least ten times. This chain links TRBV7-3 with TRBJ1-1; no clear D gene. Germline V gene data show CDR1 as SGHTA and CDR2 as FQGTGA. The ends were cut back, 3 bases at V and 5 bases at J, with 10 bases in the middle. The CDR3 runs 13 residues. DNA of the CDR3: TGTGCCAGCAGCTTGACTGCCGGGACTGAAGCTTTCTTT. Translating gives CASSLTAGTEAFF.